The rows below give T cell receptor beta chains drawn from one sample of a study of T cell responses to AZD1222 COVID-19 vaccine. This table comes from immunoSEQ multiplex PCR, and its TCRdb copy is limited to in-frame clones, with some not included. This sample carries 150,000 to 200,000 clones, approximately 92% of them seen once, and the ten largest clones take 1% to 1.5%. This specimen was peripheral blood, taken on day 0 of AZD1222 vaccination. The receptors derive from an adult in good health. CDR3s include the opening cysteine and the closing phenylalanine or tryptophan. The D gene is left open where the match is weak. Where a row states a size, it is once, few, many or the class of an expanded clone; other rows omit it.

J: TRBJ2-1; size: .; V: TRBV7-9; D: .; DNA: TGTGCCAGCAGCTTAGGGCAGACGAACTACAATGAGCAGTTCTTC; CDR3: CASSLGQTNYNEQFF
J: TRBJ1-2; size: .; V: TRBV9; D: .; DNA: TGTGCCAGCAGCGTAGAGGGCTCAGGGAGGGCCGGCTATGGCTACACCTTC; CDR3: CASSVEGSGRAGYGYTF
J: TRBJ1-1; size: .; V: TRBV19; D: .; DNA: TGTGCCAGTAGTCCCGGGGGGTACACTGAAGCTTTCTTT; CDR3: CASSPGGYTEAFF
J: TRBJ2-2; size: .; V: TRBV3-1/TRBV3-2; D: .; DNA: TGTGCCAGCAGTCCGAACACCGGGGAGCTGTTTTTT; CDR3: CASSPNTGELFF
J: TRBJ1-1; size: .; V: TRBV5-4; D: .; DNA: TGTGCCAGCAGCTTTTGGAGGGTTGAACAAGGTGAAGCTTTCTTT; CDR3: CASSFWRVEQGEAFF
J: TRBJ1-4; size: .; V: TRBV28; D: TRBD1; DNA: TGTGCCAGCAGTTTTGGGACAGAGAACGAAAAACTGTTTTTT; CDR3: CASSFGTENEKLFF
J: TRBJ1-6; size: .; V: TRBV4-2; D: .; DNA: TGTGCCAGCAGCCAAGGGGTTTGGGGTGATAATTCACCCCTCCACTTT; CDR3: CASSQGVWGDNSPLHF
J: TRBJ1-5; size: .; V: TRBV7-3; D: TRBD1; DNA: TGTGCCAGCAGCAAATCAGGGGGTAGCAATCAGCCCCAGCATTTT; CDR3: CASSKSGGSNQPQHF
J: TRBJ1-4; size: .; V: TRBV7-2; D: TRBD1; DNA: TGTGCCAGCAGCTTAAAGGCAGGGGGAGACGAAAAACTGTTTTTT; CDR3: CASSLKAGGDEKLFF
J: TRBJ2-7; size: .; V: TRBV5-1; D: .; DNA: TGCGCCAGCAGCTTTAGGGACGGGCCCTCCTACGAGCAGTACTTC; CDR3: CASSFRDGPSYEQYF
J: TRBJ2-1; size: .; V: TRBV3-1/TRBV3-2; D: TRBD2; DNA: TGTGCCAGCAGCCCACCGGGACTAGCGGGGTCTAATGAGCAGTTCTTC; CDR3: CASSPPGLAGSNEQFF
J: TRBJ2-5; size: .; V: TRBV24-1; D: TRBD2; DNA: TGTGCCACCAGTGATTCCGGGAGAGCTAGCGGGACCCAGTACTTC; CDR3: CATSDSGRASGTQYF
J: TRBJ1-4; size: .; V: TRBV9; D: .; DNA: TGTGCCAGCAGCGTAGCTCTGGGGCTGAATGAAAAACTGTTTTTT; CDR3: CASSVALGLNEKLFF
J: TRBJ1-4; size: .; V: TRBV14; D: .; DNA: TGTGCCAGCAGCCTCCGTCTAGGGGCCGGTGAAAAACTGTTTTTT; CDR3: CASSLRLGAGEKLFF
J: TRBJ2-3; size: .; V: TRBV7-9; D: TRBD2; DNA: TGTGCCAGCAGCGGATATCTTTTACGCGGGGGGCGGCTTGATACGCAGTATTTT; CDR3: CASSGYLLRGGRLDTQYF
J: TRBJ1-1; size: .; V: TRBV5-6; D: .; DNA: TGTGCCAGCAGCTTGGGCAGGTTGAACACTGAAGCTTTCTTT; CDR3: CASSLGRLNTEAFF
J: TRBJ2-6; size: .; V: TRBV6-5; D: .; DNA: TGTGCCAGCAGTTTTCGGACTGGCTCTGGGGCCAACGTCCTGACTTTC; CDR3: CASSFRTGSGANVLTF
J: TRBJ1-1; size: .; V: TRBV7-2; D: .; DNA: TGTGCCAGCAGCTTAGCGGGGTTGAACACTGAAGCTTTCTTT; CDR3: CASSLAGLNTEAFF
J: TRBJ1-2; size: .; V: TRBV5-1; D: TRBD1; DNA: TGCGCCAGCAGCCCCGCGGCGGTCGACAGGGGAGATGGCTACACCTTC; CDR3: CASSPAAVDRGDGYTF
J: TRBJ1-2; size: .; V: TRBV27; D: .; DNA: TGTGCCAGCAGTCTTACCTCGAGGCCTCCGTTTGGTGGCTACACCTTC; CDR3: CASSLTSRPPFGGYTF
J: TRBJ1-2; size: .; V: TRBV5-1; D: TRBD1; DNA: TGCGCCAGCAGCTTGGGACAGGGTCCCGGCTATGGCTACACCTTC; CDR3: CASSLGQGPGYGYTF
J: TRBJ1-2; size: .; V: TRBV6-5; D: .; DNA: TGTGCCAGCACCCAACCGGGCTGGGGGGACTATGGCTACACCTTC; CDR3: CASTQPGWGDYGYTF
J: TRBJ2-5; size: .; V: TRBV7-6; D: TRBD1; DNA: TGTGCCAGCAGCCCCCTGACAGGGCTGGGGGAGACCCAGTACTTC; CDR3: CASSPLTGLGETQYF
J: TRBJ1-1; size: .; V: TRBV27; D: .; DNA: TGTGCCAGCAGTTTAATCGAGAACACTGAAGCTTTCTTT; CDR3: CASSLIENTEAFF
J: TRBJ1-2; size: .; V: TRBV19; D: TRBD1; DNA: TGTGCCAGTACAGAGACAGGGGAGGTTGTGGAAGGCTACACCTTC; CDR3: CASTETGEVVEGYTF
J: TRBJ2-1; size: .; V: TRBV28; D: TRBD1; DNA: TGTGCCAGCAGCACAGGCGGAATCCCGGGACAGGGTTACAATGAGCAGTTCTTC; CDR3: CASSTGGIPGQGYNEQFF
J: TRBJ2-7; size: .; V: TRBV19; D: .; DNA: TGTGCCAGTAGTAAGGCCCCGTCTGGGCTCGAGCAGTACTTC; CDR3: CASSKAPSGLEQYF
J: TRBJ1-5; size: few; V: TRBV6-1; D: TRBD1; DNA: TGTGCCAGCAGTGACAGGGGGTCGGGCAATCAGCCCCAGCATTTT; CDR3: CASSDRGSGNQPQHF
J: TRBJ2-3; size: once; V: TRBV10-2; D: .; DNA: TGCGCCAGCAGTGAATGGAACGGGAGCACAGATACGCAGTATTTT; CDR3: CASSEWNGSTDTQYF
J: TRBJ1-1; size: once; V: TRBV7-7; D: .; DNA: TGTGCCAGCAGCTCCCAACATGACACTGAAGCTTTCTTT; CDR3: CASSSQHDTEAFF
J: TRBJ1-3; size: .; V: TRBV13; D: .; DNA: TGTGCCAGCAGCTTTATGGGGGGCTCTGGAAACACCATATATTTT; CDR3: CASSFMGGSGNTIYF
J: TRBJ2-7; size: .; V: TRBV5-1; D: TRBD1; DNA: TGCGCCAGCAGCTTGGGTGGGCAGGGGGCGAGGGAGCAGTACTTC; CDR3: CASSLGGQGAREQYF
J: TRBJ1-6; size: .; V: TRBV4-1; D: .; DNA: TGCGCCAGCAGCCAAGATCAGTCAGAGTATAATTCACCCCTCCACTTT; CDR3: CASSQDQSEYNSPLHF
J: TRBJ2-5; size: .; V: TRBV6-5; D: .; DNA: TGTGCCAGCTGCGGTGGACCGGGGGAGACCCAGTACTTC; CDR3: CASCGGPGETQYF
J: TRBJ1-5; size: .; V: TRBV7-9; D: .; DNA: TGTGCCAGCAGCAAAAGTAGTAGCAATCAGCCCCAGCATTTT; CDR3: CASSKSSSNQPQHF
J: TRBJ1-1; size: .; V: TRBV30; D: .; DNA: TGTGCCTGGAACGGAGGGAAGACTGAAGCTTTCTTT; CDR3: CAWNGGKTEAFF
J: TRBJ1-4; size: .; V: TRBV11-2; D: TRBD1; DNA: TGTGCCAGCAGCCCGGACAGGCTGAGTGAAAAACTGTTTTTT; CDR3: CASSPDRLSEKLFF